Sequencing of this T cell receptor beta chain was carried out in a study of blood T cell repertoires in COVID-19. Background on the study: The samples span acute and convalescent COVID-19 from the United States, Italy and Spain. PBMCs, B-cell-depleted T cells, or T cells were the source of the cDNA or gDNA that made up the material.

Measured with immunoSEQ multiplex PCR; TCRdb has only the in-frame clones, and not every one. The table lists 250,000 to 350,000 clones, about 89% of them singletons. The CDR3 totals 16 residues. Trimming removed 0 bases from V and 8 bases from J, with 15 bases in between. Germline V gives CDR1 SGHRS, CDR2 YFSETQ. Sequenced sample: peripheral blood. This chain connects TRBV5-1 to TRBJ1-6, with D unresolved. The receptor's source is a woman aged 40 to 49 who had recovered from COVID-19. CDR3 loop: CASSLGQSPGDSPLHF. The DNA of the CDR3 is TGCGCCAGCAGCTTGGGGCAAAGTCCTGGAGATTCACCCCTCCACTTT. Complete variable domain (other parts from reference TRBV5-1 and TRBJ1-6): KAGVTQTPRYLIKTRGQQVTLSCSPISGHRSVSWYQQTPGQGLQFLFEYFSETQRNKGNFPGRFSGRQFSNSRSEMNVSTLELGDSALYLCASSLGQSPGDSPLHFGNGTRLTVT.